What follows are 23 T cell receptor beta chains derived from one specimen sequenced in a study of regulatory T cells in long-lasting Graves disease. This sample's time point: newly diagnosed GD, antithyroid drugs for less than 3 months. PBMC-extracted RNA yielded the TCR library. Libraries of TCR beta came from iRepertoire HTBI primers plus Arm-PCR of CDR3 regions. TCRdb re-called the multiplex PCR reads through MiXCR, storing one row per CDR3 protein. The repertoire has roughly 610,000 distinct CDR3 sequences, roughly 15% of them found once; the top ten carry around 13%. These data also formed part of another study, on T cells in Graves' hyperthyroidism and ophthalmopathy.

Material: peripheral blood mononuclear cells (PBMCs), obtained at new diagnosis, from a patient treated with antithyroid drugs. Every receptor here comes from a man younger than 35 with Graves disease.

V gene TRBV13 combines with J gene TRBJ2-3, with 11 bases identical to TRBD2. The CDR3 runs to 16 residues. From germline, CDR1 is PRHDT and CDR2 FYEKMQ (reference sequence). The V segment lost 5 bases and the J segment 4 bases; nucleotides outside the gene matches: 8. The CDR3 DNA is TGTGCCAGCAGCCCGCCCGGGACTAGCGGAGCAGATACGCAGTATTTT. This codes for CASSPPGTSGADTQYF.

This chain connects TRBV6-1 to TRBJ1-1, with 8 bases fitting TRBD1. The CDR3 contains 14 residues. Germline trimming cut 3 bases from V and 4 bases from J; bases unmatched to any gene: 4. The germline V gene encodes CDR1 MNHNS and CDR2 SASEGT. CDR3 DNA: TGTGCCAGCAGTGATGGACAGGGCGGCACTGAAGCTTTCTTT. Translated: CASSDGQGGTEAFF.

This clonotype was recorded many times. A read error may account for a junction end that differs from germline. The V call is TRBV10-2, the J call TRBJ2-7; D perhaps matches TRBD2 (5 bases). Germline CDR1 is WSHSY and CDR2 is SAAADI. The CDR3 extends over 15 amino acids. CDR3 sequence reads: CASRDTSSGAYEQYF. The CDR3 DNA follows: TGCGCCAGCCGTGATACTAGTTCCGGAGCCTACGAGCAGTACTTC.

This clonotype was picked up many times. The V gene is TRBV9, the J gene TRBJ1-1; D is undetermined. Germline CDR1 SGDLS, CDR2 YYNGEE. The CDR3 is 14 amino acids. Trimming stripped 1 base from V and 3 bases from J, with 10 bases between. In DNA, the CDR3 is TGTGCCAGCAGCGTAACTCCCGGGGACACTGAAGCTTTCTTT. It codes for CASSVTPGDTEAFF. The variable domain in full, completed from reference TRBV9 and TRBJ1-1, reads DSGVTQTPKHLITATGQRVTLRCSPRSGDLSVYWYQQSLDQGLQFLIQYYNGEERAKGNILERFSAQQFPDLHSELNLSSLELGDSALYFCASSVTPGDTEAFFGQGTRLTVV.

This clonotype has ten or more counts. The CDR3 DNA reads TGTGCCAGCAGCCAAGATACGGGGTTAGTCGTCGGACTCCTCAGCTCCTACGAGCAGTACTTC. Protein product: CASSQDTGLVVGLLSSYEQYF. This rearrangement joins TRBV3-1 to TRBJ2-7; D may be TRBD2 (5 bases). V lost 0 bases and J 0 bases, leaving 27 bases between the germline ends. CDR3 length: 21 residues. Germline V gene data show CDR1 as LGHDT and CDR2 as YNNKEL (reference sequence).

The V gene is TRBV29-1, the J gene TRBJ1-1, with a tentative D call TRBD1 (5 bases). The germline V gene has CDR1 SQVTM and CDR2 ANQGSEA. V shed 4 bases and J shed 3 bases, with 15 bases lying between them. The CDR3 has 14 amino acids. DNA of the CDR3: TGCAGCGTTGTAGTAAACCCAGGGTACACTGAAGCTTTCTTT. It specifies CSVVVNPGYTEAFF.

This clonotype has at least ten counts. The chain couples TRBV27 to TRBJ2-2; TRBD1 matches at 10 bases. V lost 6 bases, J lost 4 bases, and 5 bases stayed unmatched. The CDR3 covers 15 residues. Looked up from germline, CDR1 is MNHEY and CDR2 is SMNVEV (reference sequence). The CDR3: CASRTGTGVTGELFF. For the CDR3, the DNA is TGTGCCAGCAGAACCGGGACAGGGGTCACCGGGGAGCTGTTTTTT.

At least ten counts were recorded for this clonotype. This rearrangement joins TRBV2 to TRBJ1-2, with a possible D match to TRBD1 (5 bases). Trimming left V 4 bases short and J 0 bases short, with 18 bases between. This CDR3 spans 17 amino acids. Germline V CDR1 and CDR2: SNHLY, FYNNEI. CDR3 sequence (DNA): TGTGCCAGCAGTGCCGGGACGGAGTTGAGAGCTAACTATGGCTACACCTTC. Amino acids: CASSAGTELRANYGYTF.

Ten or more counts support this clonotype. J is TRBJ1-1 and V is TRBV30, with D possibly matching TRBD1 (5 bases). Deletions cut 0 bases from V and 4 bases from J, with 18 bases between. This CDR3 region has 16 residues. Germline CDR1 and CDR2: GTSNPN and SVGIG (reference sequence). CDR3 region: CAWSVGDSGWGTEAFF. CDR3 sequence (DNA): TGTGCCTGGAGTGTTGGGGACTCCGGCTGGGGCACTGAAGCTTTCTTT.

This clonotype was found many times. The V call is TRBV28, the J call TRBJ2-7, with 7 bases matching TRBD1. The CDR3 length is 14 residues. Germline CDR1 reads MDHEN; CDR2 reads SYDVKM. The trim removed 8 bases at V and 7 bases at J, leaving 14 bases unmatched. The CDR3 sequence is CASLQGNRVEEQYF. Written as DNA, the CDR3 is TGTGCCAGCTTACAGGGGAACCGGGTGGAGGAGCAGTACTTC. The full variable domain, completed using reference TRBV28 and TRBJ2-7, is DVKVTQSSRYLVKRTGEKVFLECVQDMDHENMFWYRQDPGLGLRLIYFSYDVKMKEKGDIPEGYSVSREKKERFSLILESASTNQTSMYLCASLQGNRVEEQYFGPGTRLTVT.

In this sample, this clonotype turned up a few times. The gene calls are TRBV6-1 and TRBJ2-7, with TRBD1 identical over 7 bases. The germline gives CDR1 MNHNS, CDR2 SASEGT. The CDR3 loop spans 15 amino acids. With V trimmed by 5 bases and J by 4 bases, 11 bases remained unmatched. Written as DNA, the CDR3 is TGTGCCAGCAGTCCTATGCGACAGGGTTCTTACGAGCAGTACTTC. Translation: CASSPMRQGSYEQYF.

There are many counts of this clonotype. The chain recombines TRBV7-2 with TRBJ2-1, with TRBD2 matching over 10 bases. The CDR3 is 19 amino acids. The ends lost 1 base at V and 5 bases at J; junction bases unmatched: 14. Germline V gene sequence: CDR1 SGHTA, CDR2 FQGNSA. The DNA for the CDR3 is TGTGCCAGCAGCTTAGAGCCTAGCGGGAGCAAGAGAAGCGACAATGAGCAGTTCTTC. It is translated as CASSLEPSGSKRSDNEQFF.

This rearrangement joins TRBV18 to TRBJ2-5; D ambiguous. CDR1 and CDR2 (germline): KGHSH, LQKENI. Trimming shortened V by 3 bases and J by 0 bases, and 5 bases separated the two germline ends. CDR3 length: 13 residues. Written as DNA, the CDR3 is TGTGCCAGCTCACCCACCTACCAAGAGACCCAGTACTTC. Translating gives CASSPTYQETQYF.

This clonotype occurred a few times. The chain uses TRBV11-2 and TRBJ1-4, with TRBD1 matching 9 bases. V shed 4 bases and J 3 bases; nucleotides not matched to a gene: 3. The CDR3 sequence is 15 residues long. In germline, CDR1 is SGHAT, CDR2 FQNNGV. CDR3 amino acids: CASSSDRGANEKLFF. CDR3 DNA sequence: TGTGCCAGCAGCTCGGACAGGGGTGCTAATGAAAAACTGTTTTTT.

This chain connects TRBV10-3 to TRBJ2-3; 8 nucleotides align to TRBD2. The V segment lost 6 bases and the J segment 2 bases; nucleotides outside the gene matches: 7. The CDR3 is 15 amino acids. The germline gives CDR1 ENHRY, CDR2 SYGVKD. DNA for the CDR3: TGTGCCATCAGCCGAGCGGGAGACGACACAGATACGCAGTATTTT. As protein: CAISRAGDDTDTQYF.

At least ten counts were recorded for this clonotype. The chain combines TRBV7-9 with TRBJ2-3; TRBD2 is a possible D gene (6 bases). The CDR3 runs to 17 residues. Germline lookup yields CDR1 SEHNR and CDR2 FQNEAQ (reference sequence). V was shortened by 6 bases and J by 0 bases, with 19 bases between the two germline ends. CDR3 DNA sequence: TGTGCCAGCAGTCAAGCCCTGGCTAGCGAGAGCACAGATACGCAGTATTTT. Translation gives CASSQALASESTDTQYF.

This clonotype has a handful of counts. The rearrangement links TRBV28 to TRBJ2-7; perhaps D is TRBD1 or TRBD2 (5 bases each). V was clipped by 6 bases and J by 5 bases, with 20 bases between them. CDR3 length: 15 residues. Germline CDR1 is MDHEN and CDR2 is SYDVKM. Written as DNA, the CDR3 is TGTGCCAGCAGGGCACAGGAAGAGGGCTACCACGAGCAGTACTTC. Protein: CASRAQEEGYHEQYF.

Ten or more counts support this clonotype. The chain couples TRBV12-3 or TRBV12-4 to TRBJ1-3, with D uncertain. The CDR3 is 12 residues long. Trimming stripped 5 bases from V and 3 bases from J, with 5 bases between. In nucleotides, the CDR3 is TGTGCCAGCAGTAACAATGGAAACACCATATATTTT. Its translation is CASSNNGNTIYF.

V is TRBV7-6 and J is TRBJ2-5; TRBD2 might be the D (5 bases). The ends were cut back, 5 bases at V and 0 bases at J, with 19 bases in the middle. The germline gives CDR1 SGHVS, CDR2 FNYEAQ. The CDR3 consists of 17 residues. The CDR3: CASSLRLTGKYQETQYF. The DNA of the CDR3 is TGTGCCAGCAGCCTAAGGCTGACGGGGAAGTACCAAGAGACCCAGTACTTC.

This clonotype occurred a few times. V and J are TRBV4-1 and TRBJ2-7; D might be TRBD1 or TRBD2, each matching 5 bases. CDR1 and CDR2 from the germline V gene are MGHRA and YSYEKL. The V and J ends lost 2 bases and 4 bases respectively, with 15 bases between them. The CDR3 loop spans 15 amino acids. The CDR3 region is CASSQYRDPKYEQYF. CDR3 nucleotides: TGCGCCAGCAGCCAATACCGGGACCCTAAATACGAGCAGTACTTC.

This rearrangement joins TRBV7-2 to TRBJ2-1; D gene ambiguous. Germline V gene lookup returns CDR1 SGHTA and CDR2 FQGNSA. The length of the CDR3 is 16 residues. V was clipped by 1 base and J by 0 bases, with 10 bases between them. The CDR3 sequence: CASSLDLKHSYNEQFF. As DNA, the CDR3 is TGTGCCAGCAGCTTAGATCTCAAACACTCCTACAATGAGCAGTTCTTC.

In its sample, this clonotype was seen many times. Its ends do not fully match the called genes, so a read error is possible. The chain links TRBV7-9 to TRBJ1-4; D remains ambiguous. CDR3 size: 12 residues. Germline CDR1 is SEHNR and CDR2 is FQNEAQ (reference sequence). CDR3 sequence: CASSSDDRHLLF. In DNA, the CDR3 is TGTGCCAGCAGCTCGGATGACCGACATCTTCTCTTT.

This clonotype was recorded at least ten times. The rearrangement uses TRBV27 and TRBJ2-7; D perhaps matches TRBD2 (5 bases). The V end was cut by 3 bases, the J end by 0 bases, with 12 bases between. The CDR3 extends over 15 amino acids. Germline loops: CDR1 MNHEY, CDR2 SMNVEV (reference sequence). CDR3 loop: CASSLRALASYEQYF. The DNA for the CDR3 is TGTGCCAGCAGTTTGAGGGCACTGGCCTCCTACGAGCAGTACTTC.